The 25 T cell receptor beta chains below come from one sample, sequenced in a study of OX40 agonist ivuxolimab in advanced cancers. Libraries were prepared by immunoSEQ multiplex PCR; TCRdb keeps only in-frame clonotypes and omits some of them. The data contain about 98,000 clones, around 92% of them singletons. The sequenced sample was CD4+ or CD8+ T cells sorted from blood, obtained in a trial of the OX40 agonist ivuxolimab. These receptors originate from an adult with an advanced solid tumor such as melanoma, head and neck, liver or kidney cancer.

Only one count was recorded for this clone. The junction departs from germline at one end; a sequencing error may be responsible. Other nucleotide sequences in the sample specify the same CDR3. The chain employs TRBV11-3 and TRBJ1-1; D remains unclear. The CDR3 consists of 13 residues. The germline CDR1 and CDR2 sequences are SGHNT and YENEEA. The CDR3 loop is CASSEGRNTEAFF. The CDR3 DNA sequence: TGTGCCAGCAGCGAAGGCAGGAACACCGAAGCTTTCTTT.

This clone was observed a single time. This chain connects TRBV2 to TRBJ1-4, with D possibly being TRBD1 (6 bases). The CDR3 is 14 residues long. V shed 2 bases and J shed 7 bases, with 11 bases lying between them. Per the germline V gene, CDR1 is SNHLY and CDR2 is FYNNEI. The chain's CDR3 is CASSEMGASEKLFF. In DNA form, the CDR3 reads TGTGCCAGCAGTGAAATGGGGGCGAGTGAAAAACTGTTTTTT.

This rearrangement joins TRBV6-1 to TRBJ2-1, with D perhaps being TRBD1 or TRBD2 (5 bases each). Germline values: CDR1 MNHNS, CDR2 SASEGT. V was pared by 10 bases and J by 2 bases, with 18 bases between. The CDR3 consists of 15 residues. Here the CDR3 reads CATGAPPGPYNEQFF. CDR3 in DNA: TGTGCCACCGGGGCCCCCCCTGGCCCCTACAATGAGCAGTTCTTC.

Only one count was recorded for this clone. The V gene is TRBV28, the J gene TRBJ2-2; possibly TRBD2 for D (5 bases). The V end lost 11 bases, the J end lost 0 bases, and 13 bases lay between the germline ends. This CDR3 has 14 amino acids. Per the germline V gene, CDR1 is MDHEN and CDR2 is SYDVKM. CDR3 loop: CASKGGSNTGELFF. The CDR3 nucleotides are TGTGCCTCAAAAGGAGGCTCGAACACCGGGGAGCTGTTTTTT.

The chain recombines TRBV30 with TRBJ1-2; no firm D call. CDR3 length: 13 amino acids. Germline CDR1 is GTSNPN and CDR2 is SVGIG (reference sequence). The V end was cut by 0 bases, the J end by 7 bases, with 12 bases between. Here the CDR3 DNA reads TGTGCCTGGAGTGTACTGGGGTTTGGTGGCTACACCTTC. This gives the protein CAWSVLGFGGYTF. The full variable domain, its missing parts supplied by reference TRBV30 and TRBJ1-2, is SQTIHQWPATLVQPVGSPLSLECTVEGTSNPNLYWYRQAAGRGLQLLFYSVGIGQISSEVPQNLSASRPQDRQFILSSKKLLLSDSGFYLCAWSVLGFGGYTFGSGTRLTVV.

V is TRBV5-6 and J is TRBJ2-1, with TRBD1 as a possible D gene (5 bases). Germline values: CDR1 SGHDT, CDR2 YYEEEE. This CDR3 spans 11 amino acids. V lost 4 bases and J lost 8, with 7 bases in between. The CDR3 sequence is CASSRTHEQFF. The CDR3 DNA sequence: TGTGCCAGCAGCCGGACACATGAGCAGTTCTTC.

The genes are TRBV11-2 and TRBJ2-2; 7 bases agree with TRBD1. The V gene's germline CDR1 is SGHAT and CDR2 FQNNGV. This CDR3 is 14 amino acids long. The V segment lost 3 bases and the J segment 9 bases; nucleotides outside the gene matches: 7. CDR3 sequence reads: CASSFGTARRELFF. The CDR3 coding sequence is TGTGCCAGCAGCTTCGGGACAGCCCGGAGGGAGCTGTTTTTT.

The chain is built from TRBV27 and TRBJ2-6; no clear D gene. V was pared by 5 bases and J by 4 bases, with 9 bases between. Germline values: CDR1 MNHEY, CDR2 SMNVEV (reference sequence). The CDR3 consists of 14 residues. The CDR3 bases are TGTGCCAGCAGTCTAATAGCCGGGGCCAACGTCCTGACTTTC. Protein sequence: CASSLIAGANVLTF.

In DNA form, the CDR3 reads TGCGCCAGCAGCGCGGGACCGCCGCCCACCGGGGAGCTGTTTTTT. Encoded protein: CASSAGPPPTGELFF. The chain uses TRBV5-1 and TRBJ2-2, with D possibly matching TRBD2 (6 bases). The length of the CDR3 is 15 residues. With 4 bases removed from V and 4 bases from J, the gap between germline ends came to 14 bases. CDR1 is SGHRS and CDR2 is YFSETQ in the germline V gene.

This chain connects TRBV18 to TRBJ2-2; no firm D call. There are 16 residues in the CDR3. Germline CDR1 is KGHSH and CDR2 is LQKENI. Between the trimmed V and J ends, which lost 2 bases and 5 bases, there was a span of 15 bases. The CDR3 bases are TGTGCCAGCTCACCATCTCCAGTCCTCAGTACCGGGGAGCTGTTTTTT. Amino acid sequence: CASSPSPVLSTGELFF.

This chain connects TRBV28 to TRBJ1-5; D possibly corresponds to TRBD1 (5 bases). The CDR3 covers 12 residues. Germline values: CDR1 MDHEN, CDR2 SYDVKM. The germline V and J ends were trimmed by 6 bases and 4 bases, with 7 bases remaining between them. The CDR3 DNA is TGTGCCAGCAGGTGGGGGAATCAGCCCCAGCATTTT. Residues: CASRWGNQPQHF.

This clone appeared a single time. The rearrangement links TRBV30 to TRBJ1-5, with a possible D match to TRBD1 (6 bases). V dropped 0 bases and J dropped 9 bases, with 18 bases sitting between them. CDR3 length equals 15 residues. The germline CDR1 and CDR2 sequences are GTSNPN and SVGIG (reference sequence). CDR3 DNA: TGTGCCTGGAGTGTCTCGGACAGACTTCTTCGGCCCCAGCATTTT. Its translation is CAWSVSDRLLRPQHF.

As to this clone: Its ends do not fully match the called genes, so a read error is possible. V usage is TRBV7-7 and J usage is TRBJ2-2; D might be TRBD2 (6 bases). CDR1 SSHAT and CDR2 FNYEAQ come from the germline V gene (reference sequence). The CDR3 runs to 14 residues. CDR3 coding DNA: TGTGCTAGCAGCCACGGGGAGGACACCGGGGAGCTGTTTTTT. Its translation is CASSHGEDTGELFF. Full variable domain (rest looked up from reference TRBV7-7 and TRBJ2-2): GAGVSQSPRYKVTKRGQDVTLRCDPISSHATLYWYQQALGQGPEFLTYFNYEAQPDKSGLPSDRFSAERPEGSISTLTIQRTEQRDSAMYRCASSHGEDTGELFFGEGSRLTVL.

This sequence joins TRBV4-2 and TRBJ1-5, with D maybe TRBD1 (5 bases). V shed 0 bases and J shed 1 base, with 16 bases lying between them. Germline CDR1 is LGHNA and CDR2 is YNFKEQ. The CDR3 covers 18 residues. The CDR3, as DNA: TGTGCCAGCAGCCAAGAAATTCACGGGGGAATAAGCAATCAGCCCCAGCATTTT. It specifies CASSQEIHGGISNQPQHF.

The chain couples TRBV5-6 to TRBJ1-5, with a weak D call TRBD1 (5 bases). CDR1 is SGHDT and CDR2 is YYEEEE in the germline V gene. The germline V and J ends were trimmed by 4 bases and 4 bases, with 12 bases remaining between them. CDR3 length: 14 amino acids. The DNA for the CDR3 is TGTGCCAGCAGCCCCCGGGACGGTAATCAGCCCCAGCATTTT. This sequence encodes CASSPRDGNQPQHF.

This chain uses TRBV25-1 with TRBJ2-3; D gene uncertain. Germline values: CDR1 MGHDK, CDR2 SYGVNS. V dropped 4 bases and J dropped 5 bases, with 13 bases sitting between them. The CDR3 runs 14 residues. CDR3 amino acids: CASSGRTDQDTQYF. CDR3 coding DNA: TGTGCCAGCAGTGGAAGGACGGATCAAGATACGCAGTATTTT.

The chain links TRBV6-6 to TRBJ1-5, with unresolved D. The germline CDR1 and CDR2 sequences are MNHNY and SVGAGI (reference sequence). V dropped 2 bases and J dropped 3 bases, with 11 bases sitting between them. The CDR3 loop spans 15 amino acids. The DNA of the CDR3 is TGTGCCAGCAGTTACGAGTCGCAGATCAATCAGCCCCAGCATTTT. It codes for CASSYESQINQPQHF.

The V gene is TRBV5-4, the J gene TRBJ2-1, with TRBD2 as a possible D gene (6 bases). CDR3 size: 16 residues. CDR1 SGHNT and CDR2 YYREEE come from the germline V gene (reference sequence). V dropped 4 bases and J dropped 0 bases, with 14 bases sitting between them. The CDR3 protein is CASSRDFRSSYNEQFF. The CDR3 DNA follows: TGTGCCAGCAGCCGGGACTTTAGGAGCTCCTACAATGAGCAGTTCTTC.

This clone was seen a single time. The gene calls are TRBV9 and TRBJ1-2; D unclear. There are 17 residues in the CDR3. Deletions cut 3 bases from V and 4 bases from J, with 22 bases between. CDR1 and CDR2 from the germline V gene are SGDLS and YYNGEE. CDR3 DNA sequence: TGTGCCAGCAGCGATAGTCGGAGTGCCGTTCAATTCTATGGCTACACCTTC. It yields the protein CASSDSRSAVQFYGYTF.

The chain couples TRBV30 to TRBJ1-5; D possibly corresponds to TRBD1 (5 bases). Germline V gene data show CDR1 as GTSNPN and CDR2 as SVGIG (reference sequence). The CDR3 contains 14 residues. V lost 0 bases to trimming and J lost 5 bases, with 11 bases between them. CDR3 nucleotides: TGTGCCTGGAGTGTAGGGACGGTCGATCAGCCCCAGCATTTT. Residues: CAWSVGTVDQPQHF.

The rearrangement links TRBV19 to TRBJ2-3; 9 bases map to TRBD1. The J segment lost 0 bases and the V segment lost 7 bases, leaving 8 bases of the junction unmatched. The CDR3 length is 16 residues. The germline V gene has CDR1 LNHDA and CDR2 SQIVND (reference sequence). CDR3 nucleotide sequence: TGTGCCAGTACCCTTAGGACAGGGGCAAGCACAGATACGCAGTATTTT. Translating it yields CASTLRTGASTDTQYF.

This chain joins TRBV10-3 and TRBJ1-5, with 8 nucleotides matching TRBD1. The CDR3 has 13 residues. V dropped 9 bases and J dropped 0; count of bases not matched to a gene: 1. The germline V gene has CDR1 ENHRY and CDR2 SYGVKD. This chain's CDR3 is CAIGQGSNQPQHF. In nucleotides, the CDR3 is TGTGCCATAGGACAGGGTAGCAATCAGCCCCAGCATTTT.

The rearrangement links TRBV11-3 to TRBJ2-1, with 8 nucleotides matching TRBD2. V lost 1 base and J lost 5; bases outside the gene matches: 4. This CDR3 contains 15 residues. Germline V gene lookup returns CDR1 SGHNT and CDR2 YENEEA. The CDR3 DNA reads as TGTGCCAGCAGCTTAGCGTTAGCGGGGAACAATGAGCAGTTCTTC. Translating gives CASSLALAGNNEQFF.

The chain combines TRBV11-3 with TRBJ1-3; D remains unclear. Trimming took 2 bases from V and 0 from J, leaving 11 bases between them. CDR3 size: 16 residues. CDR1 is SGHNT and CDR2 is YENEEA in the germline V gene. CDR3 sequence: CASSLISSSSGNTIYF. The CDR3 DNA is TGTGCCAGCAGCTTAATCTCTTCGAGCTCTGGAAACACCATATATTTT.

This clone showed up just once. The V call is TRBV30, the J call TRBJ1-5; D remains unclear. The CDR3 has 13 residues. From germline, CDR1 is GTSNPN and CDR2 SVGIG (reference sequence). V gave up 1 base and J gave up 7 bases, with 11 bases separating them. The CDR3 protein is CAWSGGLQQPQHF. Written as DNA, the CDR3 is TGTGCCTGGAGTGGAGGGTTGCAGCAGCCCCAGCATTTT.